The TCR beta chain under discussion was sequenced for a study of radiation and T cells in renal cell carcinoma. Sequenced by immunoSEQ multiplex PCR; TCRdb stores in-frame clones only, minus some. This sample carries 70,000 to 90,000 clones, about 86% of them seen once, and the ten largest clones take about 23%. Time point here: blood 2 weeks post-SBRT. Treatment reported: 15 Gy SBRT to primary tumor, nephrectomy 4 weeks later. The source material was blood, sampled from a patient whose treatment included radiotherapy and nephrectomy. The TCR sequence derives from a woman aged 50 to 60 with renal cell carcinoma.

The CDR3: CASSLRTGTDYGYTF. The CDR3 DNA is TGCGCCAGCAGCTTAAGAACCGGGACAGACTATGGCTACACCTTC. The chain recombines TRBV5-1 with TRBJ1-2; 7 bases map to TRBD1. V trimming: 2 bases; J trimming: 3 bases; junction bases outside the gene matches: 7. Germline assignment: CDR1 SGHRS and CDR2 YFSETQ. This CDR3 region has 15 residues.